The clone carrying this T cell receptor beta chain was observed a single time. What it recognizes is unknown. With 6 bases removed from V and 3 bases from J, the gap between germline ends came to 14 bases. Germline CDR1 and CDR2: SGHTA and FQGNSA. The CDR3 sequence is 14 residues long. PCR primers comprised 60 Vbeta and 13 Jbeta primers. Original data processing: Later work found tens of millions of unique TCR beta chains, with about 10 million shared. The repertoire was sequenced with immunoSEQ multiplex PCR; TCRdb's copy has only in-frame clones and lacks some. V, J and clone size are those of that table, while D and trimming were read from the DNA. The repertoire includes 40,000 to 45,000 clones, around 62% of them detected once, and roughly 8.9% sits in the top ten. This record belongs to a study of cytomegalovirus exposure and HLA in healthy donors. General study results and limits: A list of around 150 TCR beta chains associated with cytomegalovirus was given. CMV serostatus was the sole immune exposure information available.

Sequencing was performed on PBMCs. This clonotype was sampled from a human donor in good health. The chain recombines TRBV7-2 with TRBJ2-5; possible D gene TRBD2, 6 bases. CDR3 protein: CASREGRGEETQYF. The CDR3 DNA is TGTGCCAGCAGGGAGGGACGGGGAGAAGAGACCCAGTACTTC.